This entry features one T cell receptor (beta chain) sequence. This clone was observed a single time. No cognate antigen has been identified for it. Per-base qualities were not stored, and no clone one base away is much larger. The library relied on the immunoSEQ multiplex PCR assay. High-throughput TCR-beta CDR3 sequencing of genomic DNA from most patients was performed by Adaptive Biotechnologies. The authors' analysis ran thus. TCR sequencing data for roughly 20 patients were retrieved from Adaptive's ImmunoSEQ software; a few other patients were processed with MiXCR and VDJtools. CDR3 nucleotide sequences shared between donor and recipient were removed because the origin of such sequences could not be assigned. At least 2-fold expansion over unstimulated cells and a minimum CFSE-low frequency of 0.002% (template counts) or 0.001% (read counts) were required for clones to be classified as alloreactive. Clones were considered mappable if detected in sequenced pre-transplant spleen, lymph node, or MLR CFSE-low populations of the donor or recipient. The cumulative frequency of alloreactive clones was calculated as a percentage of all sequences, weighted by copy number. The clones in this table, taken by TCRdb from immuneACCESS, are in-frame only. Not every clone is retained; where verified, under half of the shortfall comes from an unresolved V gene, and the cause of the rest is unknown. Clone size and the V and J calls come from that table; the DNA yielded D and trimming. This sample comprises around 39,000 clones, about 90% of them detected only once. Roughly 6.6% of the sample is in the top ten clones.

This entry belongs to a study of graft-versus-host responses after intestinal transplantation (TCRdb year 2021). Concerning the study at large: The transplants that recipients received were multivisceral, liver-intestinal, or isolated intestinal. All recipients received anti-thymocyte globulin induction followed by maintenance tacrolimus and steroids for three to four years. Bulk TCR-beta CDR3 sequencing was used to track graft-versus-host and host-versus-graft alloreactive T cell clones in the graft, circulation and bone marrow after intestinal transplantation. To identify alloreactive clones, pre-transplant mixed lymphocyte reaction products were sequenced and compared with unstimulated pre-transplant donor and recipient T cells. A cohort of about 25 intestinal transplant recipients, including one retransplant, was enrolled, and a few patients lacking pretransplant specimens were excluded. A peak of at least 4% donor T cells among recipient peripheral blood mononuclear cells was the definition used for donor T cell macrochimerism. Instead of going to the commercial service, samples from a few later patients were sequenced in-house on an Illumina MiSeq and processed with MiXCR.

Sequences SGHRS (CDR1) and YFSETQ (CDR2) are obtained from the germline V gene. The CDR3 contains 15 residues, cysteine and phenylalanine counted. The DNA shown is the 45-base CDR3, in frame from base 1. V loses 4 bases of germline sequence and J loses 5 bases, and the interval between the two ends is 18 bases. Blood samples were collected up to 4 times in the first month after transplant and then at least monthly when available. Points the paper makes about the study in general: GvH clones were found in recipient bone marrow, and some of the GvH clones appeared earlier in ileal mucosa or blood, which is consistent with an intestinal mucosal origin. High GvH to HvG T cell clonal ratios were observed in the allografts of patients with donor T cell macrochimerism. Conclusions were limited by the relatively low number and heterogeneity of intestinal transplant patients. Early after transplant, peak levels of circulating GvH clones were found to be associated with declines in HvG clones.

Sequences were derived from PBMCs, sampled around 270 days after transplant. The sequence was obtained from a human patient who received an intestinal transplant, so some T cells may come from the graft donor. This chain joins TRBV5-1 to TRBJ1-2, with no reliable assignment of the D segment. The DNA is as follows: TGCGCCAGCAGCCCCCTGTCCGGGAGGGAATATGGCTACACCTTC. This encodes CASSPLSGREYGYTF.